This TCR beta chain emerged from a study of blood T cell repertoires in COVID-19. Generated by immunoSEQ multiplex PCR, the TCRdb table keeps only in-frame clones and is missing some. The repertoire holds more than 80,000 clones, with approximately 88% as singletons. This clone has a handful of counts. Trimming removed 5 bases at V and 4 bases at J, with 12 bases between. CDR3 size: 13 residues. Germline CDR1 reads LNHDA; CDR2 reads SQIVND (reference sequence). Sequencing was performed on peripheral blood. The V call is TRBV19, the J call TRBJ2-7; D is perhaps TRBD2 (6 bases). The sequence derives from a woman aged 60 to 75 with COVID-19, enrolled during active disease. This CDR3 is CASSSTSSYEQYF. The CDR3 DNA reads as TGTGCCAGTAGTTCGACTAGTAGTTACGAGCAGTACTTC.